Sequencing of this T cell receptor (beta chain) was carried out in a study of siplizumab effects on memory and regulatory T cells. Whole-study results and caveats: Proliferating Tregs in siplizumab cultures were never verified as suppressive.

CDR3 length: 15 residues. The V gene's germline CDR1 is SNHLY and CDR2 FYNNEI. Trimming stripped 7 bases from V and 7 bases from J, with 22 bases between. TCRdb's copy holds only in-frame clones and misses some; the assay was immunoSEQ multiplex PCR. The sample lists approximately 100,000 clones, about 91% seen once, with about 2.4% in the top ten. A remark on this clone: Its antigen is currently unknown.

The sequence came from a human donor in good health. Some clones in this sample may be carry-over from other donors' samples. The genes are TRBV2 and TRBJ1-2; a possible D gene is TRBD1 (6 bases). The sequenced sample was CD4+ T cells sorted from blood. In nucleotides, the CDR3 is TGTGCCAGCAACCCGGAAACACCGGGGGCGTCTGGCTACACCTTC. Translated, it gives CASNPETPGASGYTF.